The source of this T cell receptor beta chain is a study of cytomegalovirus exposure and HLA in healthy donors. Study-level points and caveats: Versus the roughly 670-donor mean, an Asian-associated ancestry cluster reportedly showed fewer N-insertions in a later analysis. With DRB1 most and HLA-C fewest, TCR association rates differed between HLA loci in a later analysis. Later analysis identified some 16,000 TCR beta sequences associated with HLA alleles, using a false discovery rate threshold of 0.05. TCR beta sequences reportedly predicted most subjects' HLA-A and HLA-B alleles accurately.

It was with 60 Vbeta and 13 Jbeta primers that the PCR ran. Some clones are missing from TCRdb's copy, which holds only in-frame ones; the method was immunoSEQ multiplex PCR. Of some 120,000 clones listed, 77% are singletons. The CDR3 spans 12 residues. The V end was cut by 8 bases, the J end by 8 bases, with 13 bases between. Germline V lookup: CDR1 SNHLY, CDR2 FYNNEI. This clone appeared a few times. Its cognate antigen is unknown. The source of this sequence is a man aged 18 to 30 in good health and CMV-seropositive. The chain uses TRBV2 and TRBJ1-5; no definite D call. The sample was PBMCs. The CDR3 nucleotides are TGTGCCAGCGAGGGTGAAGAAAAGCCCCAGCATTTT. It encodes CASEGEEKPQHF.